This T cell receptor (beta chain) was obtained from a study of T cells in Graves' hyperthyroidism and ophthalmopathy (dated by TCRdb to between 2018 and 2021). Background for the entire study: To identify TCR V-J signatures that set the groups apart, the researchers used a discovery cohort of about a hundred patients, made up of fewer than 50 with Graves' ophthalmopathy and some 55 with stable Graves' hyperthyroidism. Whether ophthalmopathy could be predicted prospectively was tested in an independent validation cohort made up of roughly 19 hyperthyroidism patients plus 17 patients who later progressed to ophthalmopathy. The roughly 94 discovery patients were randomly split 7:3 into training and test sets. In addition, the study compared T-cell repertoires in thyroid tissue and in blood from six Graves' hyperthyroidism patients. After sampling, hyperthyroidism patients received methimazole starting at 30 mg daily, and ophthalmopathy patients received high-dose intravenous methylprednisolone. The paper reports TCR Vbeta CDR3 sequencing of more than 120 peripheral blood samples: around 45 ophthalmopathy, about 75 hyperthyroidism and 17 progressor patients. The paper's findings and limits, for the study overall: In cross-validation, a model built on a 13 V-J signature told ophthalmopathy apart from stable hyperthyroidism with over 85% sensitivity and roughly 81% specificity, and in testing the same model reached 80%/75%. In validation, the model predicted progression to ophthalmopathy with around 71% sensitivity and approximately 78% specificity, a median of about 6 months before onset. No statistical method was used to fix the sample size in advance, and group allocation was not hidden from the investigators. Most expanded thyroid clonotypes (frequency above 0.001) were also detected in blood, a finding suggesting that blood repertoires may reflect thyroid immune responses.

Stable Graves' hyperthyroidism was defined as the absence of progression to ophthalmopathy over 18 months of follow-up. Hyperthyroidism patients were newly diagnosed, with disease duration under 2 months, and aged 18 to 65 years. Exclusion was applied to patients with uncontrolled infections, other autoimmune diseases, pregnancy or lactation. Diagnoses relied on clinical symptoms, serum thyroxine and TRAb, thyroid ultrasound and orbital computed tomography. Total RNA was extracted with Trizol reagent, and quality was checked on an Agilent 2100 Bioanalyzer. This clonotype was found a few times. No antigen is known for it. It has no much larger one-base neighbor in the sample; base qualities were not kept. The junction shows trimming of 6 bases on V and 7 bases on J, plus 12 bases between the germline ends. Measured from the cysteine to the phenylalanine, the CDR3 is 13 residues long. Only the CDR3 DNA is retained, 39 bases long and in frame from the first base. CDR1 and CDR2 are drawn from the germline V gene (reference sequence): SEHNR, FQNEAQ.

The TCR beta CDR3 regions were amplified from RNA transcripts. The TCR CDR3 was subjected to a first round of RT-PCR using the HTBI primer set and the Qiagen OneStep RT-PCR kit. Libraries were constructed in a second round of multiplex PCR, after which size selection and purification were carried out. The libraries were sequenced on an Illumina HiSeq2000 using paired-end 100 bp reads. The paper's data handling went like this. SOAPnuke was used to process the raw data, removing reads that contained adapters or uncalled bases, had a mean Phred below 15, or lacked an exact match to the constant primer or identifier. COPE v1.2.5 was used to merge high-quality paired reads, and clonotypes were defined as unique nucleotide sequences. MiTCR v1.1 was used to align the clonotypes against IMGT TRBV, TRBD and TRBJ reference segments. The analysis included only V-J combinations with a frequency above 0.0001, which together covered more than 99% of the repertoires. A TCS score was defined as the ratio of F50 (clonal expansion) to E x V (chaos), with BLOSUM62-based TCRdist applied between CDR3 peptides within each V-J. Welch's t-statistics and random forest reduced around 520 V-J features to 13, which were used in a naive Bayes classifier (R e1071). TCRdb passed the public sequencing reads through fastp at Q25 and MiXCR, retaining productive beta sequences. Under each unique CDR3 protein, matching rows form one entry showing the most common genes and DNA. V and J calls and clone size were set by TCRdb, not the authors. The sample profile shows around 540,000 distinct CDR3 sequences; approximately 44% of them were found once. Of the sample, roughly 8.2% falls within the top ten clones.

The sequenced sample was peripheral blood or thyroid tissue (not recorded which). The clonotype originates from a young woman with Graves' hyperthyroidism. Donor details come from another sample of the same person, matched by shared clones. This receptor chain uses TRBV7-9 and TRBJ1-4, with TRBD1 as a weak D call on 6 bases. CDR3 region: CASRPGGGEKLFF. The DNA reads TGTGCCAGCAGACCCGGGGGCGGTGAAAAACTGTTTTTT.